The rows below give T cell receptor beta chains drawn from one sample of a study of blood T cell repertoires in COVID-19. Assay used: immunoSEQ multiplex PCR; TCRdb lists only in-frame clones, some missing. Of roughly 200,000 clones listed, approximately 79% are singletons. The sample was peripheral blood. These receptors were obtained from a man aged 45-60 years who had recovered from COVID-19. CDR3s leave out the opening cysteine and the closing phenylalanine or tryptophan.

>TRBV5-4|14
ASSPPGTSYQETQY
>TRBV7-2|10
ASSYTNYGYT
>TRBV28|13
ASGLSTGVDTEAF
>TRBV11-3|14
ASSLGLAGTYNEQF
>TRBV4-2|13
ASSQEDRAGNTIY
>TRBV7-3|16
ASSLGLAGPSSTDTQY
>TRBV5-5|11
ASSLDRGYGYT
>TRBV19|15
ASSPASGTYLRETQY
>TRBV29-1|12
SVRQGATDTEAF
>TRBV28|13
ASSLFGGRGYEQY
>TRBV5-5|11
ASSLTGAETQY
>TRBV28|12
ASRQLLEGAEAF
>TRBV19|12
ASSLAVSGNTIY
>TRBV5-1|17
ASSLVVGWWREGQETQY
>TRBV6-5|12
ASSRDREQMGAF
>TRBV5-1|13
ASSLERAGTDTQY
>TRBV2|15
ASSSARDSSYNSPLH
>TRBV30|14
AWSPTTPLAKNIQY
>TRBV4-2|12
ASSRDVGRDEQY
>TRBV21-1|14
ASSTACGGLAYEQY